This section outlines one TCR beta chain sequence together with its context. Its target is not known. This sample stems from a study of a mutant IDH1 vaccine in newly diagnosed glioma. Study-level findings and limits: Apparently unrelated to pseudoprogression were changes in the top peripheral T cell clonotypes.

Profiling relied on immunoSEQ multiplex PCR, and the TCRdb table lists in-frame clones only, not all of them. This table has fewer than 75,000 clones, approximately 88% appearing once. Germline CDR1 SGHNT, CDR2 YENEEA. V gave up 1 base and J gave up 2 bases, with 8 bases separating them. The CDR3 is 15 amino acids. Time point specified: week 11, during vaccination. Doses of 300 ug of mutant IDH1 20-mer peptide were given with topical imiquimod. The J gene is TRBJ2-2, the V gene TRBV11-3; TRBD1 is a possible D gene (5 bases). The TCR sequence derives from a woman aged 45-59 years with glioma. Specimen: PBMCs, collected from a glioma patient whose treatment included an IDH1 peptide vaccine. As DNA, the CDR3 is TGTGCCAGCAGCTTAGGGACAAGAAACACCGGGGAGCTGTTTTTT. Translation gives CASSLGTRNTGELFF.